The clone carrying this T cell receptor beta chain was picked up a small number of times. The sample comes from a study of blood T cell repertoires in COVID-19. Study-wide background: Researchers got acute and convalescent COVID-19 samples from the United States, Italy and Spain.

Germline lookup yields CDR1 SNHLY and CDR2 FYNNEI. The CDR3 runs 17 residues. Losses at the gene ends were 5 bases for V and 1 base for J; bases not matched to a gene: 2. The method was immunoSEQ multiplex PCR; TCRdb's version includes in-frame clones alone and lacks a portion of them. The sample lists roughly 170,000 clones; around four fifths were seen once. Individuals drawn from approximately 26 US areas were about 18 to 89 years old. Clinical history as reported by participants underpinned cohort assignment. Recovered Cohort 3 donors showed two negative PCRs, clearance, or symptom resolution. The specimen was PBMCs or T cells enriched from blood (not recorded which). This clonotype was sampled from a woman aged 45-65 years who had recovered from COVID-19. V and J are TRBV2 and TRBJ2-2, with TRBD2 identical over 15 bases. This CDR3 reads CASSWTSGRGNTGELFF. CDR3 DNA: TGTGCCAGCAGTTGGACTAGCGGGAGGGGGAACACCGGGGAGCTGTTTTTT.